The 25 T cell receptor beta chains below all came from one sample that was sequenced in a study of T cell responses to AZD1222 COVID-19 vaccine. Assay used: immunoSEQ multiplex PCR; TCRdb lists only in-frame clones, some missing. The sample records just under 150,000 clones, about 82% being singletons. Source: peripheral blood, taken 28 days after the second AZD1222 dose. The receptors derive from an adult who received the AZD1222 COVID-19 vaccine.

The CDR3, as DNA: TGTGCCAGTAGGACGGTCATGAACACTGAAGCTTTCTTT. Translation gives CASRTVMNTEAFF. The chain employs TRBV19 and TRBJ1-1; no firm D call. Between the trimmed V and J ends, which lost 6 bases and 0 bases, there was a span of 8 bases. CDR3 length equals 13 residues. Germline loops: CDR1 LNHDA, CDR2 SQIVND (reference sequence).

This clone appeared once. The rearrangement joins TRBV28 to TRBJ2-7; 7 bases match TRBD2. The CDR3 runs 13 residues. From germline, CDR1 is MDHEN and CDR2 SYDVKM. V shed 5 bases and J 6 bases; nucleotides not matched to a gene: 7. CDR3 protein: CASSPTSYTEQYF. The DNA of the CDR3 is TGTGCCAGCAGTCCGACTAGCTACACCGAGCAGTACTTC.

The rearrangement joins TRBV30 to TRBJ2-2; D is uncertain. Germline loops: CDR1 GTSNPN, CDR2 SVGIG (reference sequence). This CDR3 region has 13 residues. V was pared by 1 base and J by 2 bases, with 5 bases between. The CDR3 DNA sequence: TGTGCCTGGAGTGCATTTAACACCGGGGAGCTGTTTTTT. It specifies CAWSAFNTGELFF.

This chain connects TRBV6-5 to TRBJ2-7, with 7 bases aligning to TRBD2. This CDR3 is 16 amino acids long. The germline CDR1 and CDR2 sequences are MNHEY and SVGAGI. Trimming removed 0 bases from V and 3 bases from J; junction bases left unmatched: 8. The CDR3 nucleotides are TGTGCCAGCAGTTACTCCGGAGCGGGGACCCTCTACGAGCAGTACTTC. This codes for CASSYSGAGTLYEQYF.

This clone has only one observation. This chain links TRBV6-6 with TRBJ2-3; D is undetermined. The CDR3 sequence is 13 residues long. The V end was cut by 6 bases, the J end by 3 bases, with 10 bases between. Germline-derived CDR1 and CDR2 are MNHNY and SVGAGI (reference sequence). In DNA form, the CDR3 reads TGTGCCAGCAGCCTATACGGGACAGATACGCAGTATTTT. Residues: CASSLYGTDTQYF.

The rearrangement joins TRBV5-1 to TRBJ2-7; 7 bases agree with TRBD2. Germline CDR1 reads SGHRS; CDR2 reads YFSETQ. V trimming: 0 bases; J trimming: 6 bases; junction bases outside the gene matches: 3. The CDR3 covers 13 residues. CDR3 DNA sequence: TGCGCCAGCAGCTTGGAAAGCGGGGTCGAGCAGTACTTC. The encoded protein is CASSLESGVEQYF.

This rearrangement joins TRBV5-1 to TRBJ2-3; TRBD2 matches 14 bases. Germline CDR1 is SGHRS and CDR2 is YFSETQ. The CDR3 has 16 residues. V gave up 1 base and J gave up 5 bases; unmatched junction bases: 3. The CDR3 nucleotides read TGCGCCAGCAGCTTGTGGACTAGCGGGGGGCAAGATACGCAGTATTTT. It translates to CASSLWTSGGQDTQYF.

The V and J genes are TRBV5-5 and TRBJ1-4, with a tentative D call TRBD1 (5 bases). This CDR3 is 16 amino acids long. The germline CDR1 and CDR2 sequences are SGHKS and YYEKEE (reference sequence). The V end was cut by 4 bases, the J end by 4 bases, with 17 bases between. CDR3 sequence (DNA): TGTGCCAGCAGCCCCTTGGGGCAGGCCTATAATGAAAAACTGTTTTTT. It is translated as CASSPLGQAYNEKLFF.

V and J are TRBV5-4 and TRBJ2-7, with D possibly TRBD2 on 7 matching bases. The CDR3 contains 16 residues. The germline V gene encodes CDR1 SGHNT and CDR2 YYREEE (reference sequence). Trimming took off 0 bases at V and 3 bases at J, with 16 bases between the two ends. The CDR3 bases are TGTGCCAGCAGCTTGGGAGGGGGGGGCACCTACTACGAGCAGTACTTC. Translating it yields CASSLGGGGTYYEQYF. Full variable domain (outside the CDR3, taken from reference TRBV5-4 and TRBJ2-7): ETGVTQSPTHLIKTRGQQVTLRCSSQSGHNTVSWYQQALGQGPQFIFQYYREEENGRGNFPPRFSGLQFPNYSSELNVNALELDDSALYLCASSLGGGGTYYEQYFGPGTRLTVT.

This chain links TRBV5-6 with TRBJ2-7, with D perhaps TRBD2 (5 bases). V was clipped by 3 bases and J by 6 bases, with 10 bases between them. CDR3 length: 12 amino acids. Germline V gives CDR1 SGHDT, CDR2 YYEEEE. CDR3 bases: TGTGCCAGCAGCTGGAGGAGATCCGAGCAGTACTTC. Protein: CASSWRRSEQYF. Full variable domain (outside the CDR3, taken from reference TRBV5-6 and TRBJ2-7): DAGVTQSPTHLIKTRGQQVTLRCSPKSGHDTVSWYQQALGQGPQFIFQYYEEEERQRGNFPDRFSGHQFPNYSSELNVNALLLGDSALYLCASSWRRSEQYFGPGTRLTVT.

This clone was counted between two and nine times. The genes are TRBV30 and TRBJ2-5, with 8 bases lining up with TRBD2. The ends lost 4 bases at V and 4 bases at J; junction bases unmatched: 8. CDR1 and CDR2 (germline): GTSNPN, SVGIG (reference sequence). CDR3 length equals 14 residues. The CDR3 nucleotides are TGTGCCTGGACCACCCGGGGGGGGTTAGAGACCCAGTACTTC. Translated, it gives CAWTTRGGLETQYF.

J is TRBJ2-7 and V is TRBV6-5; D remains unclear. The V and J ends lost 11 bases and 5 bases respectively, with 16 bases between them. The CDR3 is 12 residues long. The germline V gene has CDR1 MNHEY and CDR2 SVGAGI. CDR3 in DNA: TGTGCCTGCCGCAAGGCTCTCCACGAGCAGTACTTC. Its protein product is CACRKALHEQYF.

The CDR3: CASSDGQGDSPLHF. The CDR3 DNA reads as TGCGCCAGCAGCGACGGACAGGGGGATTCACCCCTCCACTTT. This chain joins TRBV5-1 and TRBJ1-6; TRBD1 agrees at 10 bases. From germline, CDR1 is SGHRS and CDR2 YFSETQ. This CDR3 spans 14 amino acids. The V and J ends lost 4 bases and 8 bases, in that order; junction bases with no gene match: 3. Together with reference TRBV5-1 and TRBJ1-6, the CDR3 gives the full variable domain: KAGVTQTPRYLIKTRGQQVTLSCSPISGHRSVSWYQQTPGQGLQFLFEYFSETQRNKGNFPGRFSGRQFSNSRSEMNVSTLELGDSALYLCASSDGQGDSPLHFGNGTRLTVT.

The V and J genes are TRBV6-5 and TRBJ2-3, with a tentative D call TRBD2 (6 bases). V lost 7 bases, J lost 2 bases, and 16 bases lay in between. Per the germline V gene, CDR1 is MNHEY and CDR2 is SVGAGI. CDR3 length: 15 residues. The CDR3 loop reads CASKTSQAPTDTQYF. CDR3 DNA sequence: TGTGCCAGCAAAACTAGCCAAGCCCCCACAGATACGCAGTATTTT.

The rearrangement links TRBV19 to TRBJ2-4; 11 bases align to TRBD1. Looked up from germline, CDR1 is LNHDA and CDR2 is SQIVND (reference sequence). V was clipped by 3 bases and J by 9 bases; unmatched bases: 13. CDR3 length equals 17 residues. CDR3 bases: TGTGCCAGTAGTATGAGTGCCCCAGGGGACAGGGGGTTCATTCAGTACTTC. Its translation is CASSMSAPGDRGFIQYF.

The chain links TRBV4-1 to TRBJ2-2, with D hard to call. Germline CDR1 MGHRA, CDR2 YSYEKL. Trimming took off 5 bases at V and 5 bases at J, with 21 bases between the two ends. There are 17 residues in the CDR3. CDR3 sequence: CASSFRTEGLGTGELFF. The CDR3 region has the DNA TGCGCCAGCAGCTTTCGGACGGAAGGGCTGGGTACCGGGGAGCTGTTTTTT.

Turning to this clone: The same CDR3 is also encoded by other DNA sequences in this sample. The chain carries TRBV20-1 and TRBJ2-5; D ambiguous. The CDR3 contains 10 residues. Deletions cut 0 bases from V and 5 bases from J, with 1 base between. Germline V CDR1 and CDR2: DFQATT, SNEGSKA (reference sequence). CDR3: CSAREETQYF. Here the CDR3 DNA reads TGCAGTGCTAGAGAGGAGACCCAGTACTTC.

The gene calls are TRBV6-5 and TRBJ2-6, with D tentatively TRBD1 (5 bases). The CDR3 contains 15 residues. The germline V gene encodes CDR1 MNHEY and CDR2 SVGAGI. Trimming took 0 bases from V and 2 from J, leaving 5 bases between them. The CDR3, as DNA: TGTGCCAGCAGTTACTCAGGGGCTGGGGCCAACGTCCTGACTTTC. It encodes CASSYSGAGANVLTF.

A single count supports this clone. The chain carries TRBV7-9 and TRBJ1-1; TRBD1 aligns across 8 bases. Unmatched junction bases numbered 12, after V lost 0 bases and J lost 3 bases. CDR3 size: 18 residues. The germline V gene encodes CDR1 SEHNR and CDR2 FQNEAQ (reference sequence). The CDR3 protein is CASSLAEWRTGRYTEAFF. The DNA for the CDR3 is TGTGCCAGCAGCTTAGCGGAGTGGAGGACAGGGAGATACACTGAAGCTTTCTTT. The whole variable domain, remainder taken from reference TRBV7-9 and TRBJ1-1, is DTGVSQNPRHKITKRGQNVTFRCDPISEHNRLYWYRQTLGQGPEFLTYFQNEAQLEKSRLLSDRFSAERPKGSFSTLEIQRTEQGDSAMYLCASSLAEWRTGRYTEAFFGQGTRLTVV.

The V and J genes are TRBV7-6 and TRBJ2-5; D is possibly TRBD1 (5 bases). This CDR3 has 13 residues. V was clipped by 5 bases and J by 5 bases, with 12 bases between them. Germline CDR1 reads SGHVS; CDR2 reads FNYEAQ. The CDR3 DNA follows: TGTGCCAGCAGCCCTACCAGGGCGGAGACCCAGTACTTC. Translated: CASSPTRAETQYF.

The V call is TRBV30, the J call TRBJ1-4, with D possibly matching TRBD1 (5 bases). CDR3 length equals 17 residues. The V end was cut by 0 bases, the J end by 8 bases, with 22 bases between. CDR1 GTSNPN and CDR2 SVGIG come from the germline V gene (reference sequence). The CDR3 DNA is TGTGCCTGGAGTGTACATCGACCTCGAACTTCAGGGGAAAAACTGTTTTTT. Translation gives CAWSVHRPRTSGEKLFF.

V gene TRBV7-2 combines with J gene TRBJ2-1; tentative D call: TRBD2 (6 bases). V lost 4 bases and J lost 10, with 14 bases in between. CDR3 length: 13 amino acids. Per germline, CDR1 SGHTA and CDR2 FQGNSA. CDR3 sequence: CASSWGLAREQFF. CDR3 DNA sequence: TGTGCCAGCAGCTGGGGACTCGCGAGGGAGCAGTTCTTC.

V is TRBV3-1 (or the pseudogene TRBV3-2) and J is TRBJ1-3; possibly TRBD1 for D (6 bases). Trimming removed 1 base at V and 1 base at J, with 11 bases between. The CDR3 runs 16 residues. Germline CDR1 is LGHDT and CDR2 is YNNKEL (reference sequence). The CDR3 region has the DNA TGTGCCAGCAGCCAAGGAGGGGGAATATCTGGAAACACCATATATTTT. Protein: CASSQGGGISGNTIYF.

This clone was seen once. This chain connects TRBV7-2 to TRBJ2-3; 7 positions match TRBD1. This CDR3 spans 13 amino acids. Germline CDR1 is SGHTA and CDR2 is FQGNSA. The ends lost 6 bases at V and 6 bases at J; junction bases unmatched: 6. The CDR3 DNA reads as TGTGCCAGCAGACAGGGGCGGGTGGATACGCAGTATTTT. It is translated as CASRQGRVDTQYF.

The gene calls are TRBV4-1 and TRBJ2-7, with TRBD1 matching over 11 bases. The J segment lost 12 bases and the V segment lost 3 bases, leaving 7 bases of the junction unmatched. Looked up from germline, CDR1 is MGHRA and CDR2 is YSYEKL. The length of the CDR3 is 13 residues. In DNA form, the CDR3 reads TGCGCCAGCAGCCACGGGACAGGGGGGGTGAGGTACTTC. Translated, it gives CASSHGTGGVRYF.